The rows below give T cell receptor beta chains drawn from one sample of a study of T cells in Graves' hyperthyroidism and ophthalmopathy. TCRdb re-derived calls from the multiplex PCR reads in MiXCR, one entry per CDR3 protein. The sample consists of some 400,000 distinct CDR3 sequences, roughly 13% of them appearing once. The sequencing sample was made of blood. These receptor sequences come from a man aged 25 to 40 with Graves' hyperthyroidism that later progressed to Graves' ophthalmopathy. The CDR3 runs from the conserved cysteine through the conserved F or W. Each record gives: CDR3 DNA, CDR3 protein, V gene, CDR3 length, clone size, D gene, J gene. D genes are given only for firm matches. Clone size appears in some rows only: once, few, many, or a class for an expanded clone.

TGTGCCAGTAGTCGTACGGGGGGGCAGGTTGAGCAGTTCTTC | CASSRTGGQVEQFF | TRBV2 | 14 | many | TRBD2 | TRBJ2-1
TGTGCCAGCAGTTTCGGCAATCAGCCCCGGCATTTT | CASSFGNQPRHF | TRBV12-3/TRBV12-4 | 12 | . | . | TRBJ1-5
TGTGCCAGCAGCCTGGGACAGGGCTCCCTCAATGAGCAGTTCTTC | CASSLGQGSLNEQFF | TRBV13 | 15 | many | TRBD1 | TRBJ2-1
TGTGCCAGCAGTGACCCTGCCCCAAACACTGAAGCTTTCTTT | CASSDPAPNTEAFF | TRBV25-1 | 14 | few | . | TRBJ1-1
TGTGCCACCGGGAGATGGACAGGGGCGAATGAAAAACTGTTTTTT | CATGRWTGANEKLFF | TRBV15 | 15 | many | TRBD1 | TRBJ1-4
TGTGCCAGCAATAAACCCATGTCGGGGCGGAGCTCCTATAATTCACCCCTCCACTTT | CASNKPMSGRSSYNSPLHF | TRBV28 | 19 | many | . | TRBJ1-6
TGTGCCAGCAGTCGAGCTACCTCCTACAATGAGCAGTTCTTC | CASSRATSYNEQFF | TRBV6-1 | 14 | many | . | TRBJ2-1
TGCAGTGCCCGAACTGAAGCTTTCTTT | CSARTEAFF | TRBV20-1 | 9 | many | . | TRBJ1-1
TGTGCCAGCCGCTTACCTATCCAGGGACTATACCCGGAGGGCGATGAGCAGTTCTTC | CASRLPIQGLYPEGDEQFF | TRBV7-2 | 19 | . | TRBD2 | TRBJ2-1
TGCAGTGCCCCGGACAGGGGAGTAAGCTCCTACAATGAGCAGTTCTTC | CSAPDRGVSSYNEQFF | TRBV20-1 | 16 | many | TRBD1 | TRBJ2-1
TGTGCCAGCAGCCATAGACTAGCGGGGCAAACCGGGGAGCTGTTTTTT | CASSHRLAGQTGELFF | TRBV7-2 | 16 | few | TRBD2 | TRBJ2-2
TGCGCCAGCAGCCAAGATCCTGGCGGGGGCAGGGGTTATGGCTACACCTTC | CASSQDPGGGRGYGYTF | TRBV4-1 | 17 | . | . | TRBJ1-2
TGTGCCAGTAGTTACGACGGCTATCTATACTCTGGCTACACCTTC | CASSYDGYLYSGYTF | TRBV19 | 15 | few | . | TRBJ1-2
TGCGCCAGCAGTTTCCTCGCAGGGGGGACTAATGAAAAACCGTTTTTT | CASSFLAGGTNEKPFF | TRBV5-1 | 16 | few | TRBD1 | TRBJ1-4
TGTGCCAGCAGGCCAGGGTCGGGAGGCTACACCTTC | CASRPGSGGYTF | TRBV6-2/TRBV6-3 | 12 | few | . | TRBJ1-2
TGTGCCAGCAGCCCAGTAGCGGGGGAGGTCTCTTGGGAGCAGTACTTC | CASSPVAGEVSWEQYF | TRBV7-9 | 16 | . | TRBD2 | TRBJ2-7
TGTGCCAGCAGGAGGGACAGGAGCTCCTATAATTCACCCCTCCACTTT | CASRRDRSSYNSPLHF | TRBV2 | 16 | many | TRBD1 | TRBJ1-6
TGTGCCAGCAGGTATGGGGTAAGCTCCTACGAGCAGTACTTC | CASRYGVSSYEQYF | TRBV11-2 | 14 | many | . | TRBJ2-7
TGTGCCAGCAGCCAAGAGTTGACAGAAACGGAGACCCAGTACTTC | CASSQELTETETQYF | TRBV3-1 | 15 | many | . | TRBJ2-5